One and the same sample provided the 11 T cell receptor beta chains below, sequenced in a study of early T cells in non-severe SARS-CoV-2 infection. TCRdb ran MiXCR on the 5' RACE reads and lists one entry per CDR3 protein. Of approximately 90,000 distinct CDR3 sequences in the sample, approximately 15% were seen once. The sequencing used whole blood, collected at baseline. These receptor sequences come from an adult who was a healthcare worker with PCR-confirmed SARS-CoV-2 infection or an uninfected control (not recorded which).

The rearrangement joins TRBV11-2 to TRBJ1-5, with D unresolved. Germline lookup yields CDR1 SGHAT and CDR2 FQNNGV. Trimming removed 3 bases at V and 2 bases at J, with 11 bases between. This CDR3 has 15 amino acids. This CDR3 is CASSLEGKGNQPQHF. The CDR3 bases are TGTGCCAGCAGCTTGGAGGGCAAGGGCAATCAGCCCCAGCATTTT.

In its sample, this clonotype was seen many times. The J gene is TRBJ2-1, the V gene TRBV11-3; D is undetermined. The germline CDR1 and CDR2 sequences are SGHNT and YENEEA. The CDR3 is 13 amino acids. V was shortened by 1 base and J by 2 bases, with 3 bases between the two germline ends. In DNA form, the CDR3 reads TGTGCCAGCAGCTTAGGTCCCTACAATGAGCAGTTCTTC. Its translation: CASSLGPYNEQFF.

In this sample, this clonotype turned up many times. V gene TRBV27 combines with J gene TRBJ2-6, with D unresolved. The CDR3 covers 15 residues. Germline V gene data show CDR1 as MNHEY and CDR2 as SMNVEV (reference sequence). Trimming stripped 8 bases from V and 3 bases from J, with 14 bases between. DNA for the CDR3: TGTGCCAGCTGCCCCCTACTGGGTGGGGCCAACGTCCTGACTTTC. The encoded protein is CASCPLLGGANVLTF. The variable domain in full, with the rest retrieved from reference TRBV27 and TRBJ2-6, is EAQVTQNPRYLITVTGKKLTVTCSQNMNHEYMSWYRQDPGLGLRQIYYSMNVEVTDKGDVPEGYKVSRKEKRNFPLILESPSPNQTSLYFCASCPLLGGANVLTFGAGSRLTVL.

The sample holds many counts of this clonotype. V usage is TRBV25-1 and J usage is TRBJ2-4, with D possibly called TRBD1 or TRBD2 (5 bases each). The V gene lost 2 bases and the J gene lost 8 bases, with 10 bases spanning the gap. The CDR3 consists of 13 residues. The germline V gene has CDR1 MGHDK and CDR2 SYGVNS. The CDR3 nucleotides read TGTGCCAGCAGTGAAGGGGGAAGGGACATTCAGTACTTC. Translation gives CASSEGGRDIQYF.

There are a few counts of this clonotype. The gene calls are TRBV6-2 or TRBV6-3 and TRBJ2-4; either TRBD1 or TRBD2 may fit D (5 bases each). Trimming stripped 6 bases from V and 6 bases from J, with 21 bases between. This CDR3 has 16 residues. Germline V gives CDR1 MNHEY, CDR2 SVGEGT. CDR3: CASSRGGPGPLNIQYF. CDR3 coding DNA: TGTGCCAGCAGCCGAGGAGGTCCAGGGCCCCTAAACATTCAGTACTTC.

There are many counts of this clonotype. The chain employs TRBV20-1 and TRBJ2-2; no clear D. Trimming shortened V by 5 bases and J by 4 bases, and 8 bases separated the two germline ends. Germline loops: CDR1 DFQATT, CDR2 SNEGSKA (reference sequence). The CDR3 is 12 residues long. CDR3 residues: CSAPVSTGELFF. CDR3 in DNA: TGCAGTGCTCCGGTCTCCACCGGGGAGCTGTTTTTT.

This clonotype was found a few times. The chain couples TRBV28 to TRBJ2-7; weak D call: TRBD1 (5 bases). The V gene's germline CDR1 is MDHEN and CDR2 SYDVKM. The CDR3 runs to 15 residues. V lost 5 bases, J lost 5 bases, and 19 bases lay in between. The CDR3 DNA is TGTGCCAGCAGTCTAGGTGGGGCCAGATCTAACGAGCAGTACTTC. It specifies CASSLGGARSNEQYF. Together with reference TRBV28 and TRBJ2-7, the CDR3 gives the full variable domain: DVKVTQSSRYLVKRTGEKVFLECVQDMDHENMFWYRQDPGLGLRLIYFSYDVKMKEKGDIPEGYSVSREKKERFSLILESASTNQTSMYLCASSLGGARSNEQYFGPGTRLTVT.

This clonotype occurred a few times. The rearrangement uses TRBV12-3 or TRBV12-4 and TRBJ1-1; a possible D gene is TRBD1 (5 bases). V was shortened by 3 bases and J by 4 bases, with 15 bases between the two germline ends. CDR3 size: 15 residues. The CDR3 sequence is CASSFEAGLGTEAFF. CDR3 coding DNA: TGTGCCAGCAGTTTTGAAGCAGGGTTAGGCACTGAAGCTTTCTTT.

The chain is built from TRBV12-3 or TRBV12-4 and TRBJ1-2; D is possibly TRBD1 (6 bases). This CDR3 comprises 13 residues. Between the trimmed V and J ends, which lost 6 bases and 4 bases, there was a span of 12 bases. For the CDR3, the DNA is TGTGCCAGCAGAGTCTGGGGGCCCTATGGCTACACCTTC. Its protein is CASRVWGPYGYTF.

This chain connects TRBV5-7 to TRBJ2-3; 7 bases map to TRBD1. TRBV5-7 is an ORF, and what it does is uncertain. V was clipped by 5 bases and J by 3 bases; unmatched bases: 9. The CDR3 has 15 amino acids. The CDR3, as DNA: TGTGCCAGCAGGCCCACAGGGGTCGGTACAGATACGCAGTATTTT. Protein sequence: CASRPTGVGTDTQYF.

The chain recombines TRBV4-1 with TRBJ2-7; D is unresolved. Looked up from germline, CDR1 is MGHRA and CDR2 is YSYEKL. V was shortened by 2 bases and J by 4 bases, with 6 bases between the two germline ends. The CDR3 runs to 12 residues. The CDR3 coding sequence is TGCGCCAGCAGCCAAATCGGGTACGAGCAGTACTTC. It yields the protein CASSQIGYEQYF.